The 10 T cell receptor beta chains below were found in one sample sequenced in a study of neurological immune-mediated disorders. One entry per CDR3 protein results from TCRdb running MiXCR on the 5' RACE reads. The sample holds some 50,000 distinct CDR3 sequences; around 17% are singletons and the top ten take under 4.5%. The material sequenced was PBMCs. These receptors originate from a man between 60 and 70 years old in good health.

The chain couples TRBV7-2 to TRBJ2-5, with 7 positions matching TRBD1. The J call is in doubt because the DNA end fits TRBJ2-7 better. This CDR3 comprises 15 residues. Germline V gene lookup returns CDR1 SGHTA and CDR2 FQGNSA. CDR3 loop: CASSLGLTGDYEQYF. The CDR3 bases are TGTGCCAGCAGCTTAGGTCTAACAGGGGACTACGAGCAGTACTTC.

In this sample, this clonotype turned up many times. The chain combines TRBV20-1 with TRBJ2-3; 9 bases agree with TRBD2. This CDR3 contains 15 residues. Germline CDR1 DFQATT, CDR2 SNEGSKA (reference sequence). V shed 8 bases and J 1 base; nucleotides not matched to a gene: 10. CDR3 in DNA: TGCAGTATCCCCAAAGCGGGGGGTCGCACAGATACGCAGTATTTT. As protein: CSIPKAGGRTDTQYF.

This clonotype was seen ten or more times. The chain joins TRBV7-6 to TRBJ2-1, with D tentatively TRBD2 (6 bases). Between the trimmed V and J ends, which lost 4 bases and 10 bases, there was a span of 14 bases. This CDR3 has 13 residues. Germline CDR1 and CDR2: SGHVS and FNYEAQ. Here the CDR3 DNA reads TGTGCCAGCAGCTCAGGGACTCGTGGGGAGCAGTTCTTC. Its translation is CASSSGTRGEQFF.

This clonotype came up many times. CDR3 residues: CATSAAGGREQYF. CDR3 DNA sequence: TGTGCCACCAGTGCAGCGGGAGGACGCGAGCAGTACTTC. The chain couples TRBV24-1 to TRBJ2-7; 9 positions match TRBD2. Losses at the gene ends were 5 bases for V and 6 bases for J; bases not matched to a gene: 4. Germline CDR1 KGHDR, CDR2 SFDVKD. This CDR3 has 13 amino acids.

This clonotype has at least ten counts. V is TRBV29-1 and J is TRBJ2-1, with TRBD2 matching 7 bases. This CDR3 is 13 amino acids long. Trimming removed 2 bases from V and 6 bases from J; junction bases left unmatched: 4. The germline gives CDR1 SQVTM, CDR2 ANQGSEA. CDR3 coding DNA: TGCAGCGTTGAACCCACGGGGGGCAATGAGCAGTTCTTC. Its protein is CSVEPTGGNEQFF.

There are many counts of this clonotype. The V call is TRBV7-2, the J call TRBJ2-3, with unresolved D. CDR1 is SGHTA, CDR2 FQGNSA, per germline. This CDR3 comprises 14 residues. Trimming pared 1 base from V and 8 bases from J, leaving 13 bases between. The CDR3 bases are TGTGCCAGCAGCTTAGATATAGCCCTTGGTACGCAGTATTTT. This encodes CASSLDIALGTQYF. Based on the CDR3 plus reference TRBV7-2 and TRBJ2-3, the full variable domain is GAGVSQSPSNKVTEKGKDVELRCDPISGHTALYWYRQSLGQGLEFLIYFQGNSAPDKSGLPSDRFSAERTGGSVSTLTIQRTQQEDSAVYLCASSLDIALGTQYFGPGTRLTVL.

This clonotype has a count of ten or more. V and J are TRBV20-1 and TRBJ2-3, with a tentative D call TRBD2 (5 bases). This CDR3 has 13 amino acids. Germline loops: CDR1 DFQATT, CDR2 SNEGSKA (reference sequence). Trimming cost V 7 bases and J 2 bases, with 13 bases left between them. The CDR3 DNA reads TGCAGTGGTGGAGCGGTTTACACAGATACGCAGTATTTT. Translated, it gives CSGGAVYTDTQYF.

At least ten counts were recorded for this clonotype. The rearrangement joins TRBV28 to TRBJ2-1, with TRBD2 matching over 7 bases. J gave up 5 bases and V 9 bases, and 13 bases lay outside the gene matches. Germline V gene sequence: CDR1 MDHEN, CDR2 SYDVKM. The CDR3 has 15 amino acids. The chain's CDR3 is CASRDSGLGNNEQFF. In nucleotides, the CDR3 is TGTGCCAGTCGGGATAGCGGGTTGGGGAACAATGAGCAGTTCTTC. Using reference TRBV28 and TRBJ2-1 for the parts outside the CDR3, the full variable domain is DVKVTQSSRYLVKRTGEKVFLECVQDMDHENMFWYRQDPGLGLRLIYFSYDVKMKEKGDIPEGYSVSREKKERFSLILESASTNQTSMYLCASRDSGLGNNEQFFGPGTRLTVL.

This clonotype was recorded at least ten times. V is TRBV20-1 and J is TRBJ1-5; no definite D call. This CDR3 comprises 12 residues. With 0 bases removed from V and 9 bases from J, the gap between germline ends came to 9 bases. Germline values: CDR1 DFQATT, CDR2 SNEGSKA (reference sequence). For the CDR3, the DNA is TGCAGTGCTAGAGAGGGAGATCGGCCCCAGCATTTT. It codes for CSAREGDRPQHF.

Many counts were recorded for this clonotype. The chain combines TRBV11-2 with TRBJ2-5; D perhaps matches TRBD1 (6 bases). Trimming shortened V by 6 bases and J by 4 bases, and 18 bases separated the two germline ends. Germline CDR1 is SGHAT and CDR2 is FQNNGV. This CDR3 region has 15 residues. CDR3 amino acids: CASRFSGVGRETQYF. The CDR3 DNA reads TGTGCCAGCAGATTTTCAGGGGTAGGAAGAGAGACCCAGTACTTC.